The 12 T cell receptor beta chains listed next were all sequenced from one sample in a study of beta chain features in type 1 diabetes. Isolated RNA was reverse transcribed in full, so expressed TCRB transcripts were sequenced. Sequencing was performed with immunoSEQ multiplex PCR; in TCRdb, only in-frame clones are kept and a portion is missing. The sample holds roughly 40,000 clones, about half seen once. Input material: central memory CD4+ T cells from blood. The receptor set was obtained from a woman aged 18-35 years in good health.

This chain connects TRBV10-2 to TRBJ2-5, with 7 bases matching TRBD2. The CDR3 runs 18 residues. Germline loops: CDR1 WSHSY, CDR2 SAAADI. The J segment lost 5 bases and the V segment lost 8 bases, leaving 23 bases of the junction unmatched. CDR3 in amino acids: CASGGLPGSIIDLETQYF. In nucleotides, the CDR3 is TGCGCCAGCGGGGGACTACCGGGATCGATTATCGATTTGGAGACCCAGTACTTC.

The chain has TRBV2 and TRBJ1-1; no clear D. V was pared by 6 bases and J by 0 bases, with 8 bases between. Germline V gene lookup returns CDR1 SNHLY and CDR2 FYNNEI. The CDR3 length is 13 residues. The CDR3 coding sequence is TGTGCCAGCAGCGGGGTCATGAACACTGAAGCTTTCTTT. This codes for CASSGVMNTEAFF. The complete variable domain, with remaining parts taken from reference TRBV2 and TRBJ1-1, reads EPEVTQTPSHQVTQMGQEVILRCVPISNHLYFYWYRQILGQKVEFLVSFYNNEISEKSEIFDDQFSVERPDGSNFTLKIRSTKLEDSAMYFCASSGVMNTEAFFGQGTRLTVV.

This clone was seen a single time. The chain is built from TRBV29-1 and TRBJ2-1; D possibly corresponds to TRBD2 (6 bases). In germline, CDR1 is SQVTM, CDR2 ANQGSEA. Trimming stripped 1 base from V and 3 bases from J, with 13 bases between. The CDR3 is 15 residues long. The chain's CDR3 is CSVEGRRDSYNEQFF. In DNA form, the CDR3 reads TGCAGCGTTGAAGGTAGGCGGGATAGCTACAATGAGCAGTTCTTC.

In its sample, this clone was seen a few times. The chain combines TRBV19 with TRBJ2-3, with 8 bases identical to TRBD2. V shed 6 bases, J shed 0 bases, and the junction held 5 bases outside the gene matches. This CDR3 is 15 amino acids long. The V gene's germline CDR1 is LNHDA and CDR2 SQIVND (reference sequence). The CDR3: CASRTSGASTDTQYF. As DNA, the CDR3 is TGTGCCAGTAGAACTAGCGGAGCTAGCACAGATACGCAGTATTTT.

This clone was counted between two and nine times. J is TRBJ2-7 and V is TRBV7-9; D may be TRBD1 (5 bases). Trimming left V 1 base short and J 5 bases short, with 15 bases between. CDR1 and CDR2 (germline): SEHNR, FQNEAQ (reference sequence). The CDR3 sequence is 15 residues long. CDR3 DNA sequence: TGTGCCAGCAGCTTAGGGGGCAGGGAAACGAACGAGCAGTACTTC. Translated: CASSLGGRETNEQYF.

The J gene is TRBJ1-3, the V gene TRBV15; D is perhaps TRBD1 (6 bases). Germline V gene lookup returns CDR1 LNHNV and CDR2 YYDKDF (reference sequence). Trimming took off 9 bases at V and 0 bases at J, with 12 bases between the two ends. CDR3 length: 14 residues. CDR3 sequence reads: CATSTGISGNTIYF. The CDR3 region has the DNA TGTGCCACGTCCACAGGGATCTCTGGAAACACCATATATTTT.

The chain couples TRBV6-5 to TRBJ1-3; D remains ambiguous. Germline V gene sequence: CDR1 MNHEY, CDR2 SVGAGI. Trimming removed 6 bases at V and 0 bases at J, with 6 bases between. This CDR3 region has 13 residues. The CDR3 here is CASRTPSGNTIYF. CDR3 nucleotides: TGTGCCAGCAGGACACCCTCTGGAAACACCATATATTTT.

The chain couples TRBV5-6 to TRBJ2-7; D is perhaps TRBD2 (6 bases). The V end was cut by 2 bases, the J end by 7 bases, with 19 bases between. Germline V gene sequence: CDR1 SGHDT, CDR2 YYEEEE. This CDR3 region has 15 residues. Written as DNA, the CDR3 is TGTGCCAGCAGCTTACCGGGACGGACTATTATTGAGCAGTACTTC. Its protein is CASSLPGRTIIEQYF.

The chain is built from TRBV5-1 and TRBJ2-5; D might be TRBD1 (6 bases). The V and J ends lost 4 bases and 2 bases respectively, with 9 bases between them. Germline V gene sequence: CDR1 SGHRS, CDR2 YFSETQ. The CDR3 has 13 amino acids. CDR3 nucleotide sequence: TGCGCCAGCAGCGTCGGACAGCAAGAGACCCAGTACTTC. Translating it yields CASSVGQQETQYF.

The rearrangement joins TRBV2 to TRBJ1-2, with D unresolved. Germline-derived CDR1 and CDR2 are SNHLY and FYNNEI. This CDR3 has 16 amino acids. Trimming cost V 2 bases and J 4 bases, with 17 bases left between them. The CDR3 reads CASSERAGSSFYGYTF. CDR3 in DNA: TGTGCCAGCAGTGAACGAGCAGGTTCCTCGTTCTATGGCTACACCTTC.

This chain joins TRBV25-1 and TRBJ2-1; the D gene is possibly TRBD2 (6 bases). The length of the CDR3 is 16 residues. V lost 2 bases and J 7 bases, leaving 18 bases between the germline ends. Per the germline V gene, CDR1 is MGHDK and CDR2 is SYGVNS. DNA for the CDR3: TGTGCCAGCAGTGAAAGCGGGCGGCTGGCCGGAAATGAGCAGTTCTTC. Its translation: CASSESGRLAGNEQFF. Variable domain in full (rest from reference TRBV25-1 and TRBJ2-1): EADIYQTPRYLVIGTGKKITLECSQTMGHDKMYWYQQDPGMELHLIHYSYGVNSTEKGDLSSESTVSRIRTEHFPLTLESARPSHTSQYLCASSESGRLAGNEQFFGPGTRLTVL.

This chain uses TRBV6-6 with TRBJ1-1; 8 nucleotides align to TRBD1. Germline trimming cut 6 bases from V and 5 bases from J; bases unmatched to any gene: 2. Germline loops: CDR1 MNHNY, CDR2 SVGAGI (reference sequence). The CDR3 contains 12 residues. CDR3 amino acids: CASRRTGTEAFF. The CDR3 DNA is TGTGCCAGCAGGCGGACAGGGACTGAAGCTTTCTTT.